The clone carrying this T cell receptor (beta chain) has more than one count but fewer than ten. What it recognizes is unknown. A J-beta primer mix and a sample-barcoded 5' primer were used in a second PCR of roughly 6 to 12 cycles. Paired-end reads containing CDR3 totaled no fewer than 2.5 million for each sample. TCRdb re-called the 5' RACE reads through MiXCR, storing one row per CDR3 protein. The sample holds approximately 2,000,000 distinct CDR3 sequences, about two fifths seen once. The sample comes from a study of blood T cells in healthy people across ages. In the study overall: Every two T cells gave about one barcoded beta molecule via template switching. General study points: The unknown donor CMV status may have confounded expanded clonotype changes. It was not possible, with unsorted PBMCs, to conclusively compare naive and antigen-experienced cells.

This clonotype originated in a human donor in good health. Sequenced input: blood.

The DNA for the CDR3 is TGTGCCAGCAGTAGAACCCGGACTAGAAGCTCCTACGAGCAGTACTTC. Translating it yields CASSRTRTRSSYEQYF. The V and J genes are TRBV27 and TRBJ2-7; 7 nucleotides agree with TRBD2. Trimming cost V 5 bases and J 0 bases; bases outside gene matches: 10. CDR3 length: 16 residues. CDR1 MNHEY and CDR2 SMNVEV come from the germline V gene (reference sequence).